This paragraph covers one T cell receptor (beta chain) sequence. What it binds is unknown. Sequencing was performed with immunoSEQ multiplex PCR; in TCRdb, only in-frame clones are kept and a portion is missing. The data show roughly 640,000 clones, with roughly 70% seen just once and 1.5% to 2% held by the top ten. The CDR3 is made up of 13 amino acids. V was pared by 3 bases and J by 6 bases, with 12 bases between. CDR1 is MNHEY, CDR2 SMNVEV, per germline (reference sequence). This entry belongs to a study of shared clonotypes between healthy human individuals. Study observations and caveats: Rarefaction indicated that sorted-subset sequencing remained incomplete although depth was large. The sharing of 5% to 5.5% of naive CD4 clonotypes was seen across a few donors.

Material for sequencing was memory CD4+ T cells sorted from blood. Subset reported: CD45RA-negative fraction. V usage is TRBV27 and J usage is TRBJ2-7, with D perhaps given as TRBD1 or TRBD2 (7 bases each). This sequence originates from a woman younger than 45 in good health. Here the CDR3 reads CASSLTRGGEQYF. For the CDR3, the DNA is TGTGCCAGCAGTTTGACCAGGGGGGGCGAGCAGTACTTC.